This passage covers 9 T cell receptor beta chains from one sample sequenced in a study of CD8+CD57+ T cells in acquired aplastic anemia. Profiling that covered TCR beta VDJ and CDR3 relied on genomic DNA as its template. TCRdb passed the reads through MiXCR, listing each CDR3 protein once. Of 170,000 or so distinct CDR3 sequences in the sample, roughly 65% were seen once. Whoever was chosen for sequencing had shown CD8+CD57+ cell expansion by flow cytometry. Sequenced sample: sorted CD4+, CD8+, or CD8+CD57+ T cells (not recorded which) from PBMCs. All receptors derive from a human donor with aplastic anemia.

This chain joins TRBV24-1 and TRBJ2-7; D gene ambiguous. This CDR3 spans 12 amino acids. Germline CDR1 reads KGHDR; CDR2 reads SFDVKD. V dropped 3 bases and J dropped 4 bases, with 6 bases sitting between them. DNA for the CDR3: TGTGCCACCAGTGATGGACCGTACGAGCAGTACTTC. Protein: CATSDGPYEQYF.

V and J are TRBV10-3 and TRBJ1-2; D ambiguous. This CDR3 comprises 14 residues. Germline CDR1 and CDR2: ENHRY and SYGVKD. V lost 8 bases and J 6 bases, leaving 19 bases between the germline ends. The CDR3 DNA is TGTGCCATCCGTCTGGACGGGGAGGAGGATGGCTACACCTTC. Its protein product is CAIRLDGEEDGYTF.

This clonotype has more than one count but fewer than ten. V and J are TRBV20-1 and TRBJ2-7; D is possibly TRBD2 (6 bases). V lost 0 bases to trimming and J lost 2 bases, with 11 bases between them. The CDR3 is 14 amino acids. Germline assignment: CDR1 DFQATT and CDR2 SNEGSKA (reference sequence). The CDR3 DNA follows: TGCAGTGCTAGAGAGGGAGGCGCTGCCTACGAGCAGTACTTC. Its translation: CSAREGGAAYEQYF.

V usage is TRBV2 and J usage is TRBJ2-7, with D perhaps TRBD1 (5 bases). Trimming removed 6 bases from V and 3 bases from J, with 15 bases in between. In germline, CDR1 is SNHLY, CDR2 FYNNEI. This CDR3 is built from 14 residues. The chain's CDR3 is CASSRIDRIYEQYF. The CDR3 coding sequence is TGTGCCAGCAGCCGGATAGACAGAATCTACGAGCAGTACTTC.

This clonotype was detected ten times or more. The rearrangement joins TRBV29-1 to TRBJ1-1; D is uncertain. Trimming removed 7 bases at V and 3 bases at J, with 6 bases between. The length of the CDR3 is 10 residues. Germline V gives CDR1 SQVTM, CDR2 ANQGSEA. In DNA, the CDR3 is TGCAGCGGGTTATACACTGAAGCTTTCTTT. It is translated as CSGLYTEAFF.

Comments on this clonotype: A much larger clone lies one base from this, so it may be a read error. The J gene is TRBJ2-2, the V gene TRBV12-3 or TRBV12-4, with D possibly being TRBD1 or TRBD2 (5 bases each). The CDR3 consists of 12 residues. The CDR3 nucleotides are TGTGCCAGCAGTTTCGGGACCGGGGAGCTGCTTTTT. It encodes CASSFGTGELLF.

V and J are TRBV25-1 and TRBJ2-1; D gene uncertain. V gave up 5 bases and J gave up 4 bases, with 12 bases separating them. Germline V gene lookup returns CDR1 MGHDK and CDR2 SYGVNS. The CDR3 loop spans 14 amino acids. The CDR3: CASSRPPEYNEQFF. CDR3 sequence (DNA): TGTGCCAGCAGTAGACCCCCGGAGTACAATGAGCAGTTCTTC.

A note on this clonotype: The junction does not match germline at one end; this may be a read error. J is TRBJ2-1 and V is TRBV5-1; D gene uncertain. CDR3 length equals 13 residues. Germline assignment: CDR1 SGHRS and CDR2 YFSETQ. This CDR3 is CAGSASSYNEQFF. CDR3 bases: TGCGCCGGCAGCGCAAGCTCCTACAATGAGCAGTTCTTC.

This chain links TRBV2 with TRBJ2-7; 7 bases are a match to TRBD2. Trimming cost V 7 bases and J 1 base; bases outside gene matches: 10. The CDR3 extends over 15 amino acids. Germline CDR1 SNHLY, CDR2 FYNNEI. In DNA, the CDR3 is TGTGCCAGCATCACCCACCGGGGGGATTCCTACGAGCAGTACTTC. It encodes CASITHRGDSYEQYF.